This TCR beta chain was obtained from a study of cytomegalovirus exposure and HLA in healthy donors. Using immunoSEQ multiplex PCR, the repertoire was profiled, and TCRdb retains in-frame clones only, with some absent. The sample has more than 100,000 clones, approximately 90% seen once. The trim removed 2 bases at V and 2 bases at J, leaving 4 bases unmatched. Germline values: CDR1 SGHRS, CDR2 YFSETQ. This CDR3 region has 15 residues. This chain connects TRBV5-1 to TRBJ1-5, with 7 bases identical to TRBD1. Input material: PBMCs. The receptor's source is a woman aged 18 to 35 in good health and CMV-seropositive. As DNA, the CDR3 is TGCGCCAGCAGCTTTGCAACAGGGGGCAATCAGCCCCAGCATTTT. Residues: CASSFATGGNQPQHF.